This T cell receptor beta chain was captured in a study of blood T cell repertoires in COVID-19. As originally analysed: Reference gene primers were amplified, and this amplification served to estimate nucleated cell counts. Clones were read by immunoSEQ multiplex PCR, and TCRdb kept only the in-frame ones, dropping some. V and J calls and clone size follow that table, whereas D and trimming were derived from the DNA. The profile shows fewer than 65,000 clones, over 75% of them singletons. Germline CDR1 reads MNHEY; CDR2 reads SMNVEV (reference sequence). The CDR3 sequence is 13 residues long. V lost 1 base, J lost 4 bases, and 7 bases lay in between.

V and J are TRBV27 and TRBJ1-1; a weak D match, TRBD1 (6 bases). Sample: peripheral blood. This receptor was taken from a woman aged 55-69 years with COVID-19, enrolled during active disease. This CDR3 reads CASSLYRVTEAFF. CDR3 DNA sequence: TGTGCCAGCAGTTTATACAGGGTCACTGAAGCTTTCTTT.